This TCR beta chain was recorded in a study of Ad26.COV2.S vaccination and SARS-CoV-2 variants. Across the whole study: Doses of Ad26.COV2.S were injected into muscle once or twice, 56 days apart.

Treatment in this sample: approximately 18 received Ad26.COV2.S at low or high dose, single or two shots; several received placebo; per-sample allocation not given. Samples analyzed were those drawn on day 63 after the first vaccine or placebo injection. An 18-55-year-old adult in Boston served as donor. In germline, CDR1 is LNHDA, CDR2 SQIVND (reference sequence). V lost 3 bases and J 0 bases, leaving 8 bases between the germline ends. This CDR3 has 14 residues. The data were produced by immunoSEQ multiplex PCR, yet TCRdb's version contains in-frame clones alone and is incomplete. Of hundreds of thousands of clones in the sample, roughly 90% were seen once. The table lists this clone with a count of one.

The TCR was taken from a person between 18 and 65 years old who received the Ad26.COV2.S COVID-19 vaccine or a placebo. The starting material was peripheral blood, obtained in a trial of Ad26.COV2.S vaccine versus placebo. The gene calls are TRBV19 and TRBJ1-1; D is uncertain. The chain's CDR3 is CASSISGMNTEAFF. The CDR3 region has the DNA TGTGCCAGTAGTATTTCGGGGATGAACACTGAAGCTTTCTTT.